This T cell receptor (beta chain) was recorded in a study of control samples from healthy donors and cancer patients. Germline lookup yields CDR1 LNHDA and CDR2 SQIVND (reference sequence). The CDR3 loop spans 13 amino acids. The trim removed 6 bases at V and 3 bases at J, leaving 4 bases unmatched. Here immunoSEQ multiplex PCR was the method, and the copy in TCRdb shows in-frame clones only, minus some. Among some 150,000 clones listed, 85% to 95% were seen once. This sequence joins TRBV19 and TRBJ1-2; 7 bases map to TRBD1. The sequencing input was blood. The TCR comes from a man aged 35 to 55 in good health. The CDR3 DNA reads as TGTGCCAGTAGCCTTGACAGGGACTATGGCTACACCTTC. Translation: CASSLDRDYGYTF. Based on the CDR3 plus reference TRBV19 and TRBJ1-2, the full variable domain is DGGITQSPKYLFRKEGQNVTLSCEQNLNHDAMYWYRQDPGQGLRLIYYSQIVNDFQKGDIAEGYSVSREKKESFPLTVTSAQKNPTAFYLCASSLDRDYGYTFGSGTRLTVV.